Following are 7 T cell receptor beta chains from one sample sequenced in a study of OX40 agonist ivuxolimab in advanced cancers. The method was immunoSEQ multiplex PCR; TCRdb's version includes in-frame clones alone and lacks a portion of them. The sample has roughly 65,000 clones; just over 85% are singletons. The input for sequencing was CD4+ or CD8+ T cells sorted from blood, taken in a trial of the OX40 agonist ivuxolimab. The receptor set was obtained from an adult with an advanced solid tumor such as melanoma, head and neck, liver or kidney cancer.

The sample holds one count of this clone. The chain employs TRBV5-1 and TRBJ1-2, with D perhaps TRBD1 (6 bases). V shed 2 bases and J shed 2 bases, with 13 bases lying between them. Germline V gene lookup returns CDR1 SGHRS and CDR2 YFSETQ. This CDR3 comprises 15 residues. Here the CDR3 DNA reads TGCGCCAGCAGCTTCGACCCTACAGGGAACTATGGCTACACCTTC. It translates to CASSFDPTGNYGYTF. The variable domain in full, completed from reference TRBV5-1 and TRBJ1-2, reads KAGVTQTPRYLIKTRGQQVTLSCSPISGHRSVSWYQQTPGQGLQFLFEYFSETQRNKGNFPGRFSGRQFSNSRSEMNVSTLELGDSALYLCASSFDPTGNYGYTFGSGTRLTVV.

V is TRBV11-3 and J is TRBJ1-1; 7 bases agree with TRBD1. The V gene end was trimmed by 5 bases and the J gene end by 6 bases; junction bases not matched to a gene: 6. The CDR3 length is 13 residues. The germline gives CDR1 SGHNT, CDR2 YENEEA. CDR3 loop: CASSDRQGAEAFF. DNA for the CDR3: TGTGCCAGCAGCGACCGACAGGGAGCTGAAGCTTTCTTT.

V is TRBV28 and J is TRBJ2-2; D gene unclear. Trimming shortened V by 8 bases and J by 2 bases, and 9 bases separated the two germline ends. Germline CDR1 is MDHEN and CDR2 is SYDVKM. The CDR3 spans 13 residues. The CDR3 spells CASVGFNTGELFF. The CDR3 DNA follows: TGTGCCAGCGTCGGATTTAACACCGGGGAGCTGTTTTTT.

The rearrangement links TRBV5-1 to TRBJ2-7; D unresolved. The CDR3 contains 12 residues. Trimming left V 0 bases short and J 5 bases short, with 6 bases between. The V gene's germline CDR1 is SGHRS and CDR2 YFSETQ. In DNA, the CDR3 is TGCGCCAGCAGCTTGGATTATCACGAGCAGTACTTC. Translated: CASSLDYHEQYF.

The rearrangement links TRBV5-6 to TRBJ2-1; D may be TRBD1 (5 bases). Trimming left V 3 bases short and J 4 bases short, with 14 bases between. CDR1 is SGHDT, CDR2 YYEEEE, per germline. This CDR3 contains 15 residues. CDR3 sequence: CASSSGAGVYNEQFF. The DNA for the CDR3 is TGTGCCAGCAGCTCTGGGGCAGGTGTATACAATGAGCAGTTCTTC.

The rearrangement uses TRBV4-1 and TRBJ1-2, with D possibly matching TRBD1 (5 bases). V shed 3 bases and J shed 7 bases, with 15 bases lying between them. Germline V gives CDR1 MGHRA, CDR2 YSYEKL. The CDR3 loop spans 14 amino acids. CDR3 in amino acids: CASSHLGPAPGYTF. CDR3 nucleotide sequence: TGCGCCAGCAGCCACCTGGGACCGGCTCCTGGCTACACCTTC.

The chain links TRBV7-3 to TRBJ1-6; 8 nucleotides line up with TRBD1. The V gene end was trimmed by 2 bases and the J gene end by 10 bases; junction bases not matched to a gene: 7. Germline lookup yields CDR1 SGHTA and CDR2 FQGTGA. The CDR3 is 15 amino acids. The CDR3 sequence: CASSLGQGVESPLHF. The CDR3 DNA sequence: TGTGCCAGCAGCTTAGGACAGGGAGTTGAGTCACCCCTCCACTTT.